The rows below give T cell receptor beta chains drawn from one sample of a study of cytomegalovirus exposure and HLA in healthy donors. The repertoire was sequenced with immunoSEQ multiplex PCR; TCRdb's copy has only in-frame clones and lacks some. The repertoire includes roughly 120,000 clones, around 85% of them detected once, and 4.4% sits in the top ten. Material: PBMCs. The receptors were gathered from a young man in good health and CMV-seropositive. Both conserved end residues are part of each CDR3. The order of the fields is J gene, D gene, clone size, V gene, CDR3 DNA, CDR3 protein. The D gene is left open where the match is weak. Part of the rows lack a size; the others show once, few, many or a class for expanded clones.

j_call: TRBJ1-4
d_call: TRBD1
clone_size: .
v_call: TRBV7-9
cdr3_nt: TGTGCCAGCAGCCTGACAGGGGAGGTCGAAAAACTGTTTTTT
cdr3_aa: CASSLTGEVEKLFF

j_call: TRBJ1-1
d_call: .
clone_size: .
v_call: TRBV29-1
cdr3_nt: TGCAGCGTTGTTAGAGCGGGGCGCGACACTGAAGCTTTCTTT
cdr3_aa: CSVVRAGRDTEAFF

j_call: TRBJ1-1
d_call: TRBD1
clone_size: .
v_call: TRBV4-1
cdr3_nt: TGCGCCAGCAGCCAGACAGGGGGCGGGTGGACTGAAGCTTTCTTT
cdr3_aa: CASSQTGGGWTEAFF

j_call: TRBJ2-5
d_call: TRBD2
clone_size: once
v_call: TRBV5-5
cdr3_nt: TGTGCCAGCAGCCTTAGCGGGGCGGAAGAGACCCAGTACTTC
cdr3_aa: CASSLSGAEETQYF

j_call: TRBJ2-5
d_call: .
clone_size: .
v_call: TRBV28
cdr3_nt: TGTGCCAGCAGTCCATGGGGGCCCGGAGAGACCCAGTACTTC
cdr3_aa: CASSPWGPGETQYF

j_call: TRBJ2-2
d_call: TRBD2
clone_size: .
v_call: TRBV2
cdr3_nt: TGTGCCAGCAGTGATAGCGGGGGGAACACCGGGGAGCTGTTTTTT
cdr3_aa: CASSDSGGNTGELFF

j_call: TRBJ1-4
d_call: TRBD1
clone_size: .
v_call: TRBV4-2
cdr3_nt: TGTGCCAGCAGCCAAGATCTAGGGCAGGGGGGTGAAAAACTGTTTTTT
cdr3_aa: CASSQDLGQGGEKLFF

j_call: TRBJ2-7
d_call: .
clone_size: .
v_call: TRBV7-2
cdr3_nt: TGTGCCAGCAGCTTAGTGGCAGAAATGACCTACGAGCAGTACTTC
cdr3_aa: CASSLVAEMTYEQYF

j_call: TRBJ2-7
d_call: TRBD1
clone_size: .
v_call: TRBV11-2
cdr3_nt: TGTGCCAGCAGGAGACTCGGGACAGGCGAGCAGTACTTC
cdr3_aa: CASRRLGTGEQYF

j_call: TRBJ2-7
d_call: .
clone_size: .
v_call: TRBV7-8
cdr3_nt: TGTGCCAGCAGCTTAGCGCGCAGGGGCCCACGTCCCTACGAGCAGTACTTC
cdr3_aa: CASSLARRGPRPYEQYF

j_call: TRBJ1-1
d_call: .
clone_size: .
v_call: TRBV4-3
cdr3_nt: TGCGCCAGCAGCCAAGTGGGGGGGAACACTGAAGCTTTCTTT
cdr3_aa: CASSQVGGNTEAFF

j_call: TRBJ1-5
d_call: .
clone_size: .
v_call: TRBV4-1
cdr3_nt: TGCGCCAGCAGCCCTAAAATCGGGGATGGTCAGCCCCAGCATTTT
cdr3_aa: CASSPKIGDGQPQHF

j_call: TRBJ1-5
d_call: .
clone_size: .
v_call: TRBV2
cdr3_nt: TGTGCCAGCAGTGTAAAAGTTGGGCAGGGTGGCAATCAGCCCCAGCATTTT
cdr3_aa: CASSVKVGQGGNQPQHF

j_call: TRBJ1-5
d_call: .
clone_size: .
v_call: TRBV28
cdr3_nt: TGTGCCAGCAACCTGCCAGATCAGCCCCAGCATTTT
cdr3_aa: CASNLPDQPQHF

j_call: TRBJ1-5
d_call: .
clone_size: .
v_call: TRBV7-7
cdr3_nt: TGTGCTAGCAGCTTTGCGGGGAAGAGCAATCAGCCCCAGCATTTT
cdr3_aa: CASSFAGKSNQPQHF

j_call: TRBJ1-4
d_call: .
clone_size: .
v_call: TRBV2
cdr3_nt: TGTGCCAGCAGGATGGACAAGGCAACTAATGAAAAACTGTTTTTT
cdr3_aa: CASRMDKATNEKLFF

j_call: TRBJ1-3
d_call: .
clone_size: .
v_call: TRBV5-1
cdr3_nt: TGCGCCAGCAGGCCTAACTCTGGAAACACCATATATTTT
cdr3_aa: CASRPNSGNTIYF

j_call: TRBJ2-7
d_call: TRBD1
clone_size: once
v_call: TRBV7-2
cdr3_nt: TGTGCCAGCAGCTCTGGACAGGTAACCTACGAGCAGTACTTC
cdr3_aa: CASSSGQVTYEQYF

j_call: TRBJ2-3
d_call: TRBD2
clone_size: .
v_call: TRBV27
cdr3_nt: TGTGCCAGCAGTTTATCGCGGGGGGCTCTGGATACGCAGTATTTT
cdr3_aa: CASSLSRGALDTQYF

j_call: TRBJ2-3
d_call: .
clone_size: .
v_call: TRBV6-1
cdr3_nt: TGTGCCAGCAGTGAAGCGTTACTAAACCGACTTAAGATTGATACGCAGTATTTT
cdr3_aa: CASSEALLNRLKIDTQYF

j_call: TRBJ2-2
d_call: .
clone_size: .
v_call: TRBV9
cdr3_nt: TGTGCCAGCAGCGTCCGGGACTCTTCTTTTCCGGGGGAGCTGTTTTTT
cdr3_aa: CASSVRDSSFPGELFF

j_call: TRBJ2-5
d_call: TRBD2
clone_size: .
v_call: TRBV7-7
cdr3_nt: TGTGCCAGCAGCTTAGAGGTAGCGGGGACTTTTCGGACCCAGTACTTC
cdr3_aa: CASSLEVAGTFRTQYF

j_call: TRBJ1-4
d_call: .
clone_size: .
v_call: TRBV2
cdr3_nt: TGTGCCAGCACCTGGGGGGGGATGGATGAAAAACTGTTTTTT
cdr3_aa: CASTWGGMDEKLFF

j_call: TRBJ2-5
d_call: TRBD2
clone_size: .
v_call: TRBV6-1
cdr3_nt: TGTGCCAGCAGTGAAGCGCCCGCTAGCGGGGGGCCCCATGGGACCCAGTACTTC
cdr3_aa: CASSEAPASGGPHGTQYF

j_call: TRBJ2-1
d_call: .
clone_size: .
v_call: TRBV15
cdr3_nt: TGTGCCACCAGCATCGGGCGGAGGTCCTACAATGAGCAGTTCTTC
cdr3_aa: CATSIGRRSYNEQFF

j_call: TRBJ1-5
d_call: .
clone_size: .
v_call: TRBV4-2
cdr3_nt: TGTGCCAGCAGCCAAGAGCGGAATCAGCCCCAGCATTTT
cdr3_aa: CASSQERNQPQHF

j_call: TRBJ1-2
d_call: TRBD1
clone_size: .
v_call: TRBV7-8
cdr3_nt: TGTGCCAGCAGCTTAGGTCCGGGACAGGCGATCTATGGCTACACCTTC
cdr3_aa: CASSLGPGQAIYGYTF

j_call: TRBJ2-7
d_call: TRBD1
clone_size: .
v_call: TRBV10-3
cdr3_nt: TGTGCCATCAGTCCAGGACAGGCCGAGCAGTACTTC
cdr3_aa: CAISPGQAEQYF

j_call: TRBJ1-5
d_call: .
clone_size: .
v_call: TRBV27
cdr3_nt: TGTGCCAGCAGTACCGGGGGGTTTGGTCAGCCCCAGCATTTT
cdr3_aa: CASSTGGFGQPQHF

j_call: TRBJ2-7
d_call: .
clone_size: .
v_call: TRBV6-6
cdr3_nt: TGTGCCAGCAGCCCCCACAGCTACGAGCAGTACTTC
cdr3_aa: CASSPHSYEQYF

j_call: TRBJ1-2
d_call: TRBD1
clone_size: .
v_call: TRBV18
cdr3_nt: TGTGCCAGCTCACCACCCAGGGCAGGGGGCGGCTTTCGCTATGGCTACACCTTC
cdr3_aa: CASSPPRAGGGFRYGYTF

j_call: TRBJ1-5
d_call: .
clone_size: .
v_call: TRBV9
cdr3_nt: TGTGCCAGCAGCGTAGGCGGTTATGGCAATCAGCCCCAGCATTTT
cdr3_aa: CASSVGGYGNQPQHF

j_call: TRBJ2-5
d_call: TRBD1
clone_size: .
v_call: TRBV27
cdr3_nt: TGTGCCAGCAGAGAACGGACAGGGGGCTCCGTGACCCAGTACTTC
cdr3_aa: CASRERTGGSVTQYF

j_call: TRBJ1-4
d_call: .
clone_size: .
v_call: TRBV7-8
cdr3_nt: TGTGCCAGCAGCCCCGGTAGCACTAATGAAAAACTGTTTTTT
cdr3_aa: CASSPGSTNEKLFF

j_call: TRBJ1-2
d_call: .
clone_size: .
v_call: TRBV19
cdr3_nt: TGTGCCAGTAGTACTCCTCTACAGGGATCGTATGGCTACACCTTC
cdr3_aa: CASSTPLQGSYGYTF

j_call: TRBJ1-6
d_call: TRBD1
clone_size: .
v_call: TRBV11-3
cdr3_nt: TGTGCCAGCAGCCACCGGACAGGGAGTTCACCCCTCCACTTT
cdr3_aa: CASSHRTGSSPLHF

j_call: TRBJ2-2
d_call: TRBD1
clone_size: .
v_call: TRBV5-1
cdr3_nt: TGCGCCAGCAGCTCCGGACAGGCGAACACCGGGGAGCTGTTTTTT
cdr3_aa: CASSSGQANTGELFF

j_call: TRBJ1-1
d_call: TRBD1
clone_size: .
v_call: TRBV9
cdr3_nt: TGTGCCAGCAGCACCTGGACAGGGGAGGCTTTCTTT
cdr3_aa: CASSTWTGEAFF

j_call: TRBJ1-2
d_call: .
clone_size: .
v_call: TRBV30
cdr3_nt: TGTGCCGGGGGACTCCGGGTCTCTAACTATGGCTACACCTTC
cdr3_aa: CAGGLRVSNYGYTF

j_call: TRBJ2-1
d_call: TRBD2
clone_size: .
v_call: TRBV7-7
cdr3_nt: TGTGCCAGCAGCTTAGGACTAGCGGGGGTATCGGGATTCGAGCAGTTCTTC
cdr3_aa: CASSLGLAGVSGFEQFF

j_call: TRBJ2-5
d_call: TRBD2
clone_size: .
v_call: TRBV6-4
cdr3_nt: TGTGCCAGCAGTGACTCGTCGGGGGGGCCTGAGACCCAGTACTTC
cdr3_aa: CASSDSSGGPETQYF

j_call: TRBJ2-3
d_call: .
clone_size: .
v_call: TRBV7-6
cdr3_nt: TGTGCCAGCAGCTCAGGGACTGTCGCAGATACGCAGTATTTT
cdr3_aa: CASSSGTVADTQYF

j_call: TRBJ2-1
d_call: TRBD2
clone_size: .
v_call: TRBV7-6
cdr3_nt: TGTGCCAGCAGCCTACCGACTAGCCCCACCAATGAGCAGTTCTTC
cdr3_aa: CASSLPTSPTNEQFF

j_call: TRBJ2-5
d_call: .
clone_size: .
v_call: TRBV5-1
cdr3_nt: TGCGCCAGCAGCTTGGAGCCTAAGGAGACCCAGTACTTC
cdr3_aa: CASSLEPKETQYF

j_call: TRBJ2-7
d_call: .
clone_size: .
v_call: TRBV10-3
cdr3_nt: TGTGCCATCAGTGATTCGGGGGTTCCTCCCTACGAGCAGTACTTC
cdr3_aa: CAISDSGVPPYEQYF

j_call: TRBJ2-1
d_call: TRBD2
clone_size: .
v_call: TRBV7-9
cdr3_nt: TGTGCCAGCAGCCCTATCTGGATAGCGGGGTTTTACAATGAGCAGTTCTTC
cdr3_aa: CASSPIWIAGFYNEQFF

j_call: TRBJ1-2
d_call: .
clone_size: once
v_call: TRBV6-6
cdr3_nt: TGTGCCAGCAGGTTGACAATCGGTGACTATGGCTACACCTTC
cdr3_aa: CASRLTIGDYGYTF

j_call: TRBJ1-4
d_call: .
clone_size: .
v_call: TRBV2
cdr3_nt: TGTGCCAGCAAAACCCCCAGGACTGGGCTAAGTGAAAAACTGTTTTTT
cdr3_aa: CASKTPRTGLSEKLFF

j_call: TRBJ2-4
d_call: TRBD1
clone_size: .
v_call: TRBV6-1
cdr3_nt: TGTGCCAGCAGTGAATCCAGGGGGCGGGCCAAAAACATTCAGTACTTC
cdr3_aa: CASSESRGRAKNIQYF

j_call: TRBJ2-7
d_call: TRBD1
clone_size: .
v_call: TRBV5-5
cdr3_nt: TGTGCCAGCAGGGAGGGACAGGGAAACTCCTACGAGCAGTACTTC
cdr3_aa: CASREGQGNSYEQYF

j_call: TRBJ2-1
d_call: TRBD1
clone_size: .
v_call: TRBV19
cdr3_nt: TGTGCCAGTAGTATTCCAGCCCCGGGACAGGAGGGGTTCAATGAGCAGTTCTTC
cdr3_aa: CASSIPAPGQEGFNEQFF

j_call: TRBJ1-6
d_call: TRBD1
clone_size: .
v_call: TRBV5-1
cdr3_nt: TGCGCCAGCAGCTTCCGGGACAGGGGGCTTTCACCCCTCCACTTT
cdr3_aa: CASSFRDRGLSPLHF

j_call: TRBJ2-3
d_call: .
clone_size: .
v_call: TRBV14
cdr3_nt: TGTGCCAGCAGCCAAGCCCCCCTTAGGGGGGGCGAAGATACGCAGTATTTT
cdr3_aa: CASSQAPLRGGEDTQYF

j_call: TRBJ2-2
d_call: .
clone_size: .
v_call: TRBV4-1
cdr3_nt: TGCGCCAGCAGCCAAGAAGCGAGGACCGGGGAGCTGTTTTTT
cdr3_aa: CASSQEARTGELFF

j_call: TRBJ1-1
d_call: .
clone_size: .
v_call: TRBV10-3
cdr3_nt: TGTGCCATCCCCGGGGGGACACCGAACACTGAAGCTTTCTTT
cdr3_aa: CAIPGGTPNTEAFF

j_call: TRBJ1-1
d_call: .
clone_size: few
v_call: TRBV29-1
cdr3_nt: TGCAGCGTTGCCCCAGGGTGGGGTATGAACACTGAAGCTTTCTTT
cdr3_aa: CSVAPGWGMNTEAFF

j_call: TRBJ2-1
d_call: .
clone_size: .
v_call: TRBV27
cdr3_nt: TGTGCCAGCAGGAGGGCTACCTGGGATGAGCAGTTCTTC
cdr3_aa: CASRRATWDEQFF

j_call: TRBJ1-1
d_call: .
clone_size: .
v_call: TRBV6-1
cdr3_nt: TGTGCCTCTAAGGAGGCATCCCCCGTTAAAGCTTTCTTT
cdr3_aa: CASKEASPVKAFF

j_call: TRBJ1-2
d_call: .
clone_size: .
v_call: TRBV4-3
cdr3_nt: TGCGCCAGCAGCCGAGGACAATACACGGGCTACACCTTC
cdr3_aa: CASSRGQYTGYTF